This is a list of T cell receptor beta chains from one sample in a study of vaccination and CD4 T cells after COVID-19. Which antigens these TCRs recognize remains unknown. From the PCR reads, TCRdb called clonotypes with MiXCR, one entry per CDR3 protein. The table shows several thousand distinct CDR3 sequences, with around 17% occurring only once. The sequencing input was CD4+ T cells from blood, cultured in vitro. The receptor set was obtained from a human donor who had recovered from COVID-19. Both conserved end residues are part of each CDR3. D genes are given only for firm matches. Not every row has a clone size; where given, it reads once, few, many or a size class.

v_gene: TRBV11-2
abundance: NA
j_gene: TRBJ2-4
d_gene: TRBD1
len: 16
CDR3nt: TGCGCCAGCAGCCTCGAGGGACAGAGAAGTCAAAACATTCAGTACTTC
CDR3aa: CASSLEGQRSQNIQYF

v_gene: TRBV30
abundance: NA
j_gene: TRBJ2-7
d_gene: NA
len: 14
CDR3nt: TGTGCCTGGAGTCCTCGAGCAGTTTCCTACGAGCAGTACTTC
CDR3aa: CAWSPRAVSYEQYF

v_gene: TRBV27
abundance: NA
j_gene: TRBJ1-1
d_gene: NA
len: 16
CDR3nt: TGTGCCAGCAGTCCCGGGACAACCCGGGGGAGGACTGAAGCTTTCTTT
CDR3aa: CASSPGTTRGRTEAFF

v_gene: TRBV30
abundance: NA
j_gene: TRBJ1-5
d_gene: TRBD1
len: 16
CDR3nt: TGTGCCTGGAGTACCTTGACAGGGTATGGCAATCAGCCCCAGCATTTT
CDR3aa: CAWSTLTGYGNQPQHF

v_gene: TRBV5-1
abundance: NA
j_gene: TRBJ2-5
d_gene: TRBD1
len: 16
CDR3nt: TGCGCCAGCAGCCTTTACAGGGGGCTAGGTCAAGAGACCCAGTACTTC
CDR3aa: CASSLYRGLGQETQYF

v_gene: TRBV28
abundance: few
j_gene: TRBJ1-2
d_gene: NA
len: 12
CDR3nt: TGTGCCAGCACCCGGACGCAGTATGGCTACACCTTC
CDR3aa: CASTRTQYGYTF

v_gene: TRBV7-9
abundance: few
j_gene: TRBJ2-5
d_gene: TRBD1
len: 15
CDR3nt: TGTGCCAGCAGCCGGGACAGGGGATCACTGGAGACCCAGTACTTC
CDR3aa: CASSRDRGSLETQYF

v_gene: TRBV5-1
abundance: few
j_gene: TRBJ2-5
d_gene: NA
len: 16
CDR3nt: TGCGCCAGCAGCCCTCTTGGTGGTCCCCAGCAAGAGACCCAGTACTTC
CDR3aa: CASSPLGGPQQETQYF

v_gene: TRBV12-3/TRBV12-4
abundance: NA
j_gene: TRBJ1-1
d_gene: NA
len: 14
CDR3nt: TGTGCCAGCAGATCCACAGCGGCAAACACTGAAGCTTTCTTT
CDR3aa: CASRSTAANTEAFF

v_gene: TRBV20-1
abundance: NA
j_gene: TRBJ1-5
d_gene: NA
len: 14
CDR3nt: TGCAGTGCTAGTGGTAAAGGCTTCAATCAGCCCCAGCATTTT
CDR3aa: CSASGKGFNQPQHF

v_gene: TRBV15
abundance: medium-sized
j_gene: TRBJ2-2
d_gene: TRBD2
len: 15
CDR3nt: TGTGCCACCAGCAGAGATGCGGGGGACACCGGGGAGCTGTTTTTT
CDR3aa: CATSRDAGDTGELFF

v_gene: TRBV20-1
abundance: medium-sized
j_gene: TRBJ1-5
d_gene: TRBD1
len: 15
CDR3nt: TGCAGTGCTTGGACAGGGGCGGGTGGCAATCAGCCCCAGCATTTT
CDR3aa: CSAWTGAGGNQPQHF

v_gene: TRBV5-1
abundance: hyperexpanded
j_gene: TRBJ2-7
d_gene: NA
len: 14
CDR3nt: TGCGCCAGCAGCTCCTCGGGACCGCCCTACGAGCAGTACTTC
CDR3aa: CASSSSGPPYEQYF

v_gene: TRBV20-1
abundance: NA
j_gene: TRBJ2-1
d_gene: NA
len: 15
CDR3nt: TGCAGTCATCAGATCGGACGAGGCCCCTGGTATGAGCAGTTCTTC
CDR3aa: CSHQIGRGPWYEQFF

v_gene: TRBV6-1
abundance: medium-sized
j_gene: TRBJ1-6
d_gene: TRBD1
len: 13
CDR3nt: TGTGCCAGCAGTACGACAGGGGCTTCACCCCTCCACTTT
CDR3aa: CASSTTGASPLHF

v_gene: TRBV5-1
abundance: NA
j_gene: TRBJ2-3
d_gene: NA
len: 15
CDR3nt: TGCGCCAGCAGCCCAAACAGGGGAGGCGTAGATACGCAGTATTTT
CDR3aa: CASSPNRGGVDTQYF

v_gene: TRBV7-3
abundance: NA
j_gene: TRBJ2-1
d_gene: NA
len: 17
CDR3nt: TGTGCCAGCAGCTTAACCACCACTTCCGGGACGCCGAATGAGCAGTTCTTC
CDR3aa: CASSLTTTSGTPNEQFF

v_gene: TRBV27
abundance: NA
j_gene: TRBJ2-7
d_gene: TRBD2
len: 16
CDR3nt: TGTGCCAGCAGTTTATCGATTGCGGGGGGCCCGGGGGAGCAGTACTTC
CDR3aa: CASSLSIAGGPGEQYF

v_gene: TRBV2
abundance: NA
j_gene: TRBJ1-6
d_gene: NA
len: 13
CDR3nt: TGTGCCAGCAAAGGTCGGCACAGTTCACCCCTCCACTTT
CDR3aa: CASKGRHSSPLHF

v_gene: TRBV6-1
abundance: medium-sized
j_gene: TRBJ2-4
d_gene: NA
len: 16
CDR3nt: TGTGCCAGCAGTCCGGAGGGGGTAAGGGCCAAAAACATTCAGTACTTC
CDR3aa: CASSPEGVRAKNIQYF

v_gene: TRBV6-5
abundance: medium-sized
j_gene: TRBJ1-1
d_gene: TRBD1
len: 14
CDR3nt: TGTGCCAGCAGTTCCAGGGGGGTGAACACTGAAGCTTTCTTT
CDR3aa: CASSSRGVNTEAFF

v_gene: TRBV2
abundance: few
j_gene: TRBJ2-7
d_gene: NA
len: 14
CDR3nt: TGTGCCAGCAGGCCTACGGACCAAGCCTACGAGCAGTACTTC
CDR3aa: CASRPTDQAYEQYF

v_gene: TRBV11-2
abundance: NA
j_gene: TRBJ1-1
d_gene: NA
len: 13
CDR3nt: TGTGCCAGCAGCTTACTTCTGAACACTGAAGCTTTCTTT
CDR3aa: CASSLLLNTEAFF